This T cell receptor (beta chain) was documented in a study of blood T cell repertoires in COVID-19. Study-wide context: Acute-phase and convalescent COVID-19 samples originated in the United States, Italy and Spain. Sample material is recorded as cDNA or gDNA derived from T cells, B-cell-depleted T cells, or PBMCs.

The CDR3 is 14 residues long. The V end was cut by 4 bases, the J end by 0 bases, with 11 bases between. The germline V gene has CDR1 SGHNT and CDR2 YYREEE (reference sequence). Original handling: Estimates of nucleated cell counts were drawn from the amplification of reference gene primers. Some clones are missing from TCRdb's copy, which holds only in-frame ones; the method was immunoSEQ multiplex PCR. Clone size and the V and J calls come from that table; the DNA yielded D and trimming. The data show approximately 90,000 clones, approximately 91% seen once. The receptor comes from a woman in her 70s with acute or convalescent COVID-19. The material sequenced was peripheral blood. The chain employs TRBV5-4 and TRBJ2-7; TRBD1 is a possible D gene (6 bases). The CDR3 here is CASSLDRSSYEQYV. The CDR3 region has the DNA TGTGCCAGCAGCCTAGACAGGAGCTCCTACGAGCAGTACGTC.